These T cell receptor beta chains were read from a single sample in a study of T cell repertoires in cytomegalovirus infection. Each CDR3 protein gets one entry after TCRdb re-called the reads with MiXCR. Seen here are hundreds of thousands of distinct CDR3 sequences, roughly a quarter observed once, and the top ten hold roughly 8%. Sequenced input: CD8+ T cells from PBMCs. The receptors here all came from a human donor in good health (CMV status not recorded). Some clones in this sample may be carry-over from other donors' samples. Both conserved end residues are part of each CDR3. A D gene is named only where the DNA matches it firmly. Clone size is given for some rows only: seen once, a few or many times, or a class if the clone is expanded.

j_call: TRBJ1-5
v_call: TRBV7-2
cdr3_length: 17
d_call: TRBD1
clone_size: many
cdr3_nt: TGTGCCAGCAGCCCACACCCCGGACAGGGAAGCGGACAGCCCCAGCATTTT
cdr3_aa: CASSPHPGQGSGQPQHF

j_call: TRBJ2-1
v_call: TRBV12-3/TRBV12-4
cdr3_length: 13
d_call: NA
clone_size: few
cdr3_nt: TGTGCCAGCAGGCGAGAGTGGTTAGTTGAGCAGTTCTTC
cdr3_aa: CASRREWLVEQFF

j_call: TRBJ2-1
v_call: TRBV6-8
cdr3_length: 17
d_call: TRBD2
clone_size: NA
cdr3_nt: TGTGCCAGCACCCCGGGACTAGCGGGGGAGATATACAATGAGCAGTTCTTC
cdr3_aa: CASTPGLAGEIYNEQFF

j_call: TRBJ2-7
v_call: TRBV14
cdr3_length: 14
d_call: NA
clone_size: NA
cdr3_nt: TGTGCCAGCAGCGCCCGGGCCAGATCCTACGAGCAGTACTTC
cdr3_aa: CASSARARSYEQYF

j_call: TRBJ2-7
v_call: TRBV7-9
cdr3_length: 14
d_call: NA
clone_size: many
cdr3_nt: TGTGCCTCACTCCCACCCGATACTATGTACGAGCAGTACTTC
cdr3_aa: CASLPPDTMYEQYF

j_call: TRBJ1-5
v_call: TRBV28
cdr3_length: 13
d_call: TRBD1
clone_size: NA
cdr3_nt: TGTGCCAGCAGTCAGGGACAGGATCAGCCCCAGCATTTT
cdr3_aa: CASSQGQDQPQHF

j_call: TRBJ1-1
v_call: TRBV7-9
cdr3_length: 15
d_call: TRBD1
clone_size: NA
cdr3_nt: TGTGCCAGTATCCTACCAGGGGGGGTGGCCACTGAAGCTTTCTTT
cdr3_aa: CASILPGGVATEAFF

j_call: TRBJ2-3
v_call: TRBV7-6
cdr3_length: 18
d_call: TRBD2
clone_size: once
cdr3_nt: TGTGCCAGCAGCTCTCCCCATCTAGCGGGGGAAGGCACAGATACGCAGTATTTT
cdr3_aa: CASSSPHLAGEGTDTQYF

j_call: TRBJ2-1
v_call: TRBV4-1
cdr3_length: 13
d_call: NA
clone_size: few
cdr3_nt: TGCGCCAGCAGGGCGCCAGGCTACAATGAGCAGTTCTTC
cdr3_aa: CASRAPGYNEQFF

j_call: TRBJ2-5
v_call: TRBV7-2
cdr3_length: 14
d_call: TRBD2
clone_size: NA
cdr3_nt: TGTGCCAGCAGCTTTAGCGGGGGGGAGGAGATCCAGTACTTC
cdr3_aa: CASSFSGGEEIQYF

j_call: TRBJ2-6
v_call: TRBV7-8
cdr3_length: 18
d_call: NA
clone_size: NA
cdr3_nt: TGTGCCAGCAGCCTCGGGGGGACAACCACCTCTGGGGCCAACGTCCTGACTTTC
cdr3_aa: CASSLGGTTTSGANVLTF

j_call: TRBJ1-2
v_call: TRBV24-1
cdr3_length: 14
d_call: NA
clone_size: NA
cdr3_nt: TGTGCCACCAGTGACCGGGGCACTAACTATGGCTACACCTTC
cdr3_aa: CATSDRGTNYGYTF

j_call: TRBJ2-7
v_call: TRBV20-1
cdr3_length: 15
d_call: NA
clone_size: NA
cdr3_nt: TGCAGTGCTAGACCCGGCGGAGCGAGCTCCTACGAGCAGTACTTC
cdr3_aa: CSARPGGASSYEQYF

j_call: TRBJ1-1
v_call: TRBV20-1
cdr3_length: 14
d_call: NA
clone_size: NA
cdr3_nt: TGCAGTGCTAGGCCCCCGTCGGGTAACACTGAAGCTTTCTTT
cdr3_aa: CSARPPSGNTEAFF

j_call: TRBJ1-2
v_call: TRBV7-6
cdr3_length: 16
d_call: TRBD1
clone_size: NA
cdr3_nt: TGTGCCAGCAGCCCCTTAGGTGGACAGGCGCTCCATGGCTACACCTTC
cdr3_aa: CASSPLGGQALHGYTF

j_call: TRBJ2-2
v_call: TRBV7-9
cdr3_length: 12
d_call: NA
clone_size: NA
cdr3_nt: TGTGCCAGCAGCGAGACAGCGGGGGAGCTGTTTTTT
cdr3_aa: CASSETAGELFF

j_call: TRBJ1-3
v_call: TRBV7-9
cdr3_length: 15
d_call: NA
clone_size: NA
cdr3_nt: TGTGCCAGCAGGCCCGGCGGTGGCTCTGGAAACACCATATATTTT
cdr3_aa: CASRPGGGSGNTIYF

j_call: TRBJ1-5
v_call: TRBV7-4
cdr3_length: 14
d_call: NA
clone_size: many
cdr3_nt: TGTGCCAGCCTTTCGAGGCCCGGACCTCAGCCCCAGCATTTT
cdr3_aa: CASLSRPGPQPQHF

j_call: TRBJ2-2
v_call: TRBV20-1
cdr3_length: 14
d_call: NA
clone_size: NA
cdr3_nt: TGCAGTGCTAGACGGGCTCATAACACCGGGGAGCTGTTTTTT
cdr3_aa: CSARRAHNTGELFF

j_call: TRBJ1-4
v_call: TRBV7-6
cdr3_length: 13
d_call: NA
clone_size: NA
cdr3_nt: TGTGCCAGCACCACCGGGCCAAGAGAAAAACTGTTTTTT
cdr3_aa: CASTTGPREKLFF

j_call: TRBJ2-3
v_call: TRBV20-1
cdr3_length: 15
d_call: NA
clone_size: few
cdr3_nt: TGCAGTGCTCCCCCCCAGGGATCCCGCACAGATACGCAGTATTTT
cdr3_aa: CSAPPQGSRTDTQYF

j_call: TRBJ1-4
v_call: TRBV5-5
cdr3_length: 17
d_call: NA
clone_size: many
cdr3_nt: TGTGCCAGCAGCTTCGATCGGCAGTCTGCAACTAATGAAAAACTGTTTTTT
cdr3_aa: CASSFDRQSATNEKLFF

j_call: TRBJ2-1
v_call: TRBV24-1
cdr3_length: 15
d_call: TRBD1
clone_size: NA
cdr3_nt: TGTGCCACCAGTGATCCCCGGGACAGCTACAATGAGCAGTTCTTC
cdr3_aa: CATSDPRDSYNEQFF

j_call: TRBJ1-1
v_call: TRBV27
cdr3_length: 14
d_call: NA
clone_size: NA
cdr3_nt: TGTGCCAGCAGTTTTCGTGGGCACCTTTTTGAAGCTTTCTTT
cdr3_aa: CASSFRGHLFEAFF

j_call: TRBJ2-3
v_call: TRBV5-4
cdr3_length: 18
d_call: NA
clone_size: NA
cdr3_nt: TGTGCCAGCAGCTTGGCAAGGGGTCGGTCCGGGGGACGAGGTACGCAGTATTTT
cdr3_aa: CASSLARGRSGGRGTQYF

j_call: TRBJ2-1
v_call: TRBV4-1
cdr3_length: 16
d_call: TRBD2
clone_size: NA
cdr3_nt: TGCGCCAGCAGCCCCAGAACAGCGGGGGGGCTAAATGAGCAGTTCTTC
cdr3_aa: CASSPRTAGGLNEQFF

j_call: TRBJ2-7
v_call: TRBV7-9
cdr3_length: 15
d_call: TRBD1
clone_size: NA
cdr3_nt: TGTGCCAGCAGCCCGGGACAGGGGGCCCCCTACGAGCAGTACTTC
cdr3_aa: CASSPGQGAPYEQYF

j_call: TRBJ2-1
v_call: TRBV10-3
cdr3_length: 13
d_call: NA
clone_size: NA
cdr3_nt: TGTGCCATCAGTGTTGACAACTACAATGAGCAGTTCTTC
cdr3_aa: CAISVDNYNEQFF

j_call: TRBJ1-1
v_call: TRBV7-6
cdr3_length: 14
d_call: NA
clone_size: many
cdr3_nt: TGTGCCAGCAGTGAGACAGAGATGAACACTGAAGCTTTCTTT
cdr3_aa: CASSETEMNTEAFF

j_call: TRBJ2-7
v_call: TRBV6-1
cdr3_length: 13
d_call: NA
clone_size: many
cdr3_nt: TGTGCCAGCAGGGAAATGGGCTCCTACGAGCAGTACTTC
cdr3_aa: CASREMGSYEQYF

j_call: TRBJ1-3
v_call: TRBV7-9
cdr3_length: 16
d_call: NA
clone_size: few
cdr3_nt: TGTGCCAGCAGCTTAGCGCGTCGGAGCTCTGGAAACACCATATATTTT
cdr3_aa: CASSLARRSSGNTIYF

j_call: TRBJ1-1
v_call: TRBV7-9
cdr3_length: 15
d_call: NA
clone_size: NA
cdr3_nt: TGTGCCAGCAGCCCCGTCATGGGGGTGAACACTGAAGCTTTCTTT
cdr3_aa: CASSPVMGVNTEAFF

j_call: TRBJ2-1
v_call: TRBV5-1
cdr3_length: 13
d_call: NA
clone_size: few
cdr3_nt: TGCGCCAGCAGCTTTGAGGTGGACAATGAGCAGTTCTTC
cdr3_aa: CASSFEVDNEQFF

j_call: TRBJ2-1
v_call: TRBV6-2/TRBV6-3
cdr3_length: 16
d_call: TRBD1
clone_size: NA
cdr3_nt: TGTGCCAGCATGGAACAGGGGGCTGGCTCCTACAATGAGCAGTTCTTC
cdr3_aa: CASMEQGAGSYNEQFF

j_call: TRBJ2-3
v_call: TRBV28
cdr3_length: 14
d_call: NA
clone_size: few
cdr3_nt: TGTGCCAGCAGTCCACAGGGCGTCCCAGATACGCAGTATTTT
cdr3_aa: CASSPQGVPDTQYF

j_call: TRBJ1-2
v_call: TRBV12-3/TRBV12-4
cdr3_length: 15
d_call: TRBD1
clone_size: many
cdr3_nt: TGTGCCAGCAGCAGACCAGGACAGGGGGCATATGGCTACACCTTC
cdr3_aa: CASSRPGQGAYGYTF

j_call: TRBJ2-3
v_call: TRBV20-1
cdr3_length: 13
d_call: NA
clone_size: NA
cdr3_nt: TGCAGTGGGATGGAAGATCCCACAGATACGCAGTATTTT
cdr3_aa: CSGMEDPTDTQYF

j_call: TRBJ1-4
v_call: TRBV4-3
cdr3_length: 16
d_call: TRBD1
clone_size: many
cdr3_nt: TGCGCCAGCAGCCAAGATATTGGCAGGGGGGATGAAAAACTGTTTTTT
cdr3_aa: CASSQDIGRGDEKLFF

j_call: TRBJ2-7
v_call: TRBV12-3/TRBV12-4
cdr3_length: 15
d_call: NA
clone_size: many
cdr3_nt: TGTGCCAGCAGCCCCGGAAGTTACGAGCTGTCTAAGCAGTACTTC
cdr3_aa: CASSPGSYELSKQYF

j_call: TRBJ1-1
v_call: TRBV29-1
cdr3_length: 12
d_call: NA
clone_size: NA
cdr3_nt: TGCAGCGTTCTAGATACCTGGGAGGTTACTTTCTTT
cdr3_aa: CSVLDTWEVTFF

j_call: TRBJ2-2
v_call: TRBV28
cdr3_length: 14
d_call: NA
clone_size: few
cdr3_nt: TGTGCCAGCATTAGCGCTGGCCACACCGGGGAGCTGTTTTTT
cdr3_aa: CASISAGHTGELFF

j_call: TRBJ1-1
v_call: TRBV2
cdr3_length: 13
d_call: NA
clone_size: NA
cdr3_nt: TGTGCCAGCCCGAACTCGGGGGGCACTGAAGCTTTCTTT
cdr3_aa: CASPNSGGTEAFF

j_call: TRBJ1-1
v_call: TRBV6-5
cdr3_length: 15
d_call: NA
clone_size: NA
cdr3_nt: TGTGCCAGCAGTTACTCGGTACAGGGGAACACTGAAGCTTTCTTT
cdr3_aa: CASSYSVQGNTEAFF

j_call: TRBJ2-7
v_call: TRBV7-8
cdr3_length: 14
d_call: NA
clone_size: NA
cdr3_nt: TGTGCCAGCAGCTTCGACAGGCCCGGGGACGAGCAGTACTTC
cdr3_aa: CASSFDRPGDEQYF

j_call: TRBJ1-2
v_call: TRBV28
cdr3_length: 15
d_call: TRBD1
clone_size: NA
cdr3_nt: TGTGCCAGCAGTTTGACGCCGGACAGGGCCTATGGCTACACCTTC
cdr3_aa: CASSLTPDRAYGYTF

j_call: TRBJ2-1
v_call: TRBV4-2
cdr3_length: 16
d_call: TRBD2
clone_size: NA
cdr3_nt: TGTGCCAGCAGCCAAGATACTAGCGGGAGCTACAATGAGCAGTTCTTC
cdr3_aa: CASSQDTSGSYNEQFF

j_call: TRBJ1-2
v_call: TRBV7-9
cdr3_length: 14
d_call: TRBD1
clone_size: few
cdr3_nt: TGTGCCAGCAGCTCGGACAGGGGGCGATATGGCTACACCTTC
cdr3_aa: CASSSDRGRYGYTF

j_call: TRBJ2-7
v_call: TRBV4-1
cdr3_length: 17
d_call: NA
clone_size: many
cdr3_nt: TGCGCCAGCAGCCAAGGATGGAACCAGGACTGGGTCGACGAGCAGTACTTC
cdr3_aa: CASSQGWNQDWVDEQYF

j_call: TRBJ2-6
v_call: TRBV28
cdr3_length: 19
d_call: NA
clone_size: many
cdr3_nt: TGTGCCAGCAGCATCTATACCGGGCCCGGGAACTCTGGGGCCAACGTCCTGACTTTC
cdr3_aa: CASSIYTGPGNSGANVLTF

j_call: TRBJ2-7
v_call: TRBV20-1
cdr3_length: 17
d_call: TRBD2
clone_size: once
cdr3_nt: TGCAGTGCTAGAGAAACTAGCGGGGGTGTGAGCTCCTACGAGCAGTACTTC
cdr3_aa: CSARETSGGVSSYEQYF

j_call: TRBJ1-1
v_call: TRBV12-3/TRBV12-4
cdr3_length: 15
d_call: NA
clone_size: few
cdr3_nt: TGTGCCAGCAGGCCCAGCAGGGAATCGAGCACTGAAGCTTTCTTT
cdr3_aa: CASRPSRESSTEAFF

j_call: TRBJ1-1
v_call: TRBV5-1
cdr3_length: 14
d_call: NA
clone_size: NA
cdr3_nt: TGCGCCAGCAGCTTCGTTACGGGAGACACTGAAGCTTTCTTT
cdr3_aa: CASSFVTGDTEAFF